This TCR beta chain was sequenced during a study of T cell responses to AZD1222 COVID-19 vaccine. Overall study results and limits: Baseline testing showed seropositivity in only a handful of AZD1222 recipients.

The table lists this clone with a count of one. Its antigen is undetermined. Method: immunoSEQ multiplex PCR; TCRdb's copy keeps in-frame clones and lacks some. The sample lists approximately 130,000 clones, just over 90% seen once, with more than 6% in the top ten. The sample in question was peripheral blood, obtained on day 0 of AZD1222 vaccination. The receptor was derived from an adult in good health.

CDR3: CASSISREPADTQYF. The CDR3 nucleotides are TGTGCCAGTAGTATATCTCGAGAGCCTGCAGATACGCAGTATTTT. V gene TRBV19 combines with J gene TRBJ2-3, with D unclear. Looked up from germline, CDR1 is LNHDA and CDR2 is SQIVND (reference sequence). This CDR3 contains 15 residues. V was shortened by 2 bases and J by 4 bases, with 13 bases between the two germline ends. The whole variable domain, remainder taken from reference TRBV19 and TRBJ2-3, is DGGITQSPKYLFRKEGQNVTLSCEQNLNHDAMYWYRQDPGQGLRLIYYSQIVNDFQKGDIAEGYSVSREKKESFPLTVTSAQKNPTAFYLCASSISREPADTQYFGPGTRLTVL.